What follows is one T cell receptor (beta chain) and its context. What this receptor recognizes is not known. Within one base of it there is no much larger clone, and no base qualities were kept. Using the deep immunoSEQ assay, TCR CDR3 regions were amplified from genomic DNA by multiplex PCR. Extracted genomic DNA from each cell subset was spread evenly across all wells of several immunoSEQ 96-well plates, with each plate serving as a replicate. For sorted subsets, each replicate PCR was loaded with 200 ng genomic DNA, equivalent to 30,000 or so T cell genomes. Purified libraries were measured with a Qubit 3.0 fluorometer, size-checked on a Bioanalyzer 2100, and measured again with the KAPA Library Quantification kit. A separate single-read 150-cycle Illumina NextSeq 550 flow cell was used to sequence each immunoSEQ 96-well plate. The paper's processing steps were these. The immunoSEQ output contained only junctional sequences without quality scores, so filtering could not match that applied to full-length reads. To assign V/J genes and CDR3, sequences were annotated using PyIR, a Python wrapper for IgBLAST v1.9, with IMGT germline references. Reads were removed for weak V/J assignments (E-value above 1e-6), missing CDR3, stop codons, out-of-frame junctions, or ambiguous translated residues. V3J clonotypes were defined by identical inferred V gene, J gene, and CDR3 amino acid sequence. To compute the percentage overlap between repertoires, the number of shared unique clonotypes was divided by the size of the smaller repertoire. Repertoire richness was assessed with RTK rarefaction, the Chao1 estimator, and Recon v2.1 estimates of unobserved clonotypes. For all TCRbeta clonotypes obtained by the gDNA method from a handful of donors, generation probabilities were computed with OLGA. TCRdb carries this immuneACCESS record with in-frame sequences only. Its versions omit some clonotypes, under half of them owing to an unresolved V gene in the studies checked, with the rest unexplained. V and J calls and clone size are given by that table; D and trimming were obtained from the DNA. The sample table shows about 600,000 clones, and 95% to 96% are seen once. Together, the top ten hold about 0.11% of the sample.

CD8 naive samples were obtained by positive selection for CCR7 among CD45RO-negative cells, yielding a CD45RA+CCR7+ population from which TemRA cells were excluded. The donors were healthy, HIV-negative adults with no recently reported acute infections or vaccinations. All donors were Caucasian adults living in Nashville, Tennessee, USA. Blood was collected by leukapheresis, and PBMCs were isolated by Ficoll-Histopaque density gradient centrifugation and then cryopreserved in liquid nitrogen vapor phase. Analytical flow cytometry was used to check the purity and quantity of every magnetically sorted T cell population. Genomic DNA was isolated from every sorted fraction and measured by UV absorbance on a Nanodrop 2000c. The germline V gene (reference sequence) sets CDR1 to PRHDT and CDR2 to FYEKMQ. The CDR3, from cysteine to phenylalanine, totals 15 residues. CDR3 DNA only is kept here, 45 bases in frame from base 1. From V the trimming removes 1 base and from J it removes 7 bases, while the gene matches leave 6 bases of the junction unaccounted for.

The sample comes from a study of shared clonotypes between healthy human individuals (dated by TCRdb to the early 2020s). Study-wide context: The cohort comprised a couple of women and three men aged 18 to 49 years. Per donor, three plates each were used for CD4 naive and CD4 memory, two for CD8 naive, and one for CD8 memory. To estimate repertoire size and how much clonotypes are shared between individuals, the study performed deep sequencing of blood TCR repertoires from roughly five healthy adults. Libraries were prepared and TCR repertoires were sequenced by different laboratories using diverse techniques, in order to increase sequencing depth and limit assay-specific biases. Leukapheresis yielded between about 0.85 and 9 billion PBMCs per donor.

Broad study findings and their caveats: When a few donors were compared, the shared fraction of clonotypes was roughly 5% for naive CD4, around 3.5% for naive CD8, roughly 2.5% for memory CD4, and 0.35% to 0.5% for memory CD8. Because the study included only a small number of donors, the genetic and exposure-history diversity represented was limited. Based on pairwise subsampling, the degree of clonotype sharing among donors was expected to be affected by sequencing depth. Compared with non-shared clonotypes, clonotypes shared by all four sorted-subset donors had higher generation probabilities. Sampling was limited to blood, and TCR repertoires in tissue likely differ from TCR repertoires in blood. Estimated clonotype richness was generally larger for naive than for memory subsets. Rarefaction of sorted-subset datasets indicated incomplete sequencing despite the large sequencing depth.

The V and J segments used are TRBV13 and TRBJ2-1, with 8 central nucleotides matching TRBD2. The clonotype comes from a woman in her 30s in good health. The sample taken for sequencing was naive CD8+ T cells sorted from blood. The cell subset or site label, read with the paper, signifies: CD45RA+CCR7+. The CDR3 region has the sequence CASSLAGGPGNEQFF. The DNA is TGTGCCAGCAGCTTAGCGGGAGGGCCGGGTAATGAGCAGTTCTTC.